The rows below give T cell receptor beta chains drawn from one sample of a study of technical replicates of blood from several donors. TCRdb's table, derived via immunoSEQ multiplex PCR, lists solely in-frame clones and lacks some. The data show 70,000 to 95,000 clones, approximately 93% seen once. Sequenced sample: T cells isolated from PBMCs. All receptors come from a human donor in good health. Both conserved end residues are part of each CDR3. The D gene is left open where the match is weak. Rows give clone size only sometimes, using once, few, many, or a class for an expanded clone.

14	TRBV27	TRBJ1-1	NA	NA	CASSLVWGRTEAFF	TGTGCCAGCAGTTTAGTATGGGGCCGCACTGAAGCTTTCTTT
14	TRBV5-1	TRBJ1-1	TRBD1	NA	CASSRQGADTEAFF	TGCGCCAGCAGCCGGCAGGGGGCTGACACTGAAGCTTTCTTT
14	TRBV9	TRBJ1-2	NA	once	CASSVGRDDYGYTF	TGTGCCAGCAGCGTAGGGCGGGACGACTATGGCTACACCTTC
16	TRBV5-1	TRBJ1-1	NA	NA	CASSLAMGLQATEAFF	TGCGCCAGCAGCTTGGCCATGGGACTACAGGCCACTGAAGCTTTCTTT
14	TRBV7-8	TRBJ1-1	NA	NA	CASSLGTGGIEAFF	TGTGCCAGCAGCTTAGGAACAGGTGGCATTGAAGCTTTCTTT
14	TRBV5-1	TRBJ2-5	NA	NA	CASSLSQGGETQYF	TGCGCCAGCAGCTTGTCACAGGGCGGAGAGACCCAGTACTTC
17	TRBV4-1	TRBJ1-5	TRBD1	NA	CASSQVTGTVSNQPQHF	TGCGCCAGCAGCCAGGTGACAGGGACCGTCAGCAATCAGCCCCAGCATTTT
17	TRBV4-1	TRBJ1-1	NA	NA	CASSQVGRGIMGTEAFF	TGCGCCAGCAGCCAAGTGGGGAGGGGGATCATGGGGACTGAAGCTTTCTTT
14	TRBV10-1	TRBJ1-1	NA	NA	CASSTGQGNTEAFF	TGCGCCAGCAGCACCGGGCAGGGCAACACTGAAGCTTTCTTT
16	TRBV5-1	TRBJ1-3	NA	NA	CASSFGGPNSGNTIYF	TGCGCCAGCAGCTTTGGGGGCCCTAACTCTGGAAACACCATATATTTT
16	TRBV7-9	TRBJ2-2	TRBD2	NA	CASGRRGGLSTGELFF	TGTGCCAGCGGCCGACGGGGAGGGCTCTCCACCGGGGAGCTGTTTTTT
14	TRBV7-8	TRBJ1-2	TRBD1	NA	CASSWSDRAYGYTF	TGTGCCAGCAGCTGGAGCGACAGGGCCTATGGCTACACCTTC
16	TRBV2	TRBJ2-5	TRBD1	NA	CASRRTGARALETQYF	TGTGCCAGCAGGCGTACAGGGGCGCGAGCACTCGAGACCCAGTACTTC
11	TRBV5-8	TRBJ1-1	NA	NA	CASSFYPEAFF	TGTGCCAGCAGCTTCTACCCTGAAGCTTTCTTT
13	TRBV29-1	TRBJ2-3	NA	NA	CSVGSRTTDTQYF	TGCAGCGTTGGGAGCAGAACCACAGATACGCAGTATTTT
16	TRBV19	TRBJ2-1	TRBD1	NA	CASCDRGSSSYNEQFF	TGTGCCAGTTGTGACAGGGGTTCGAGCTCCTACAATGAGCAGTTCTTC
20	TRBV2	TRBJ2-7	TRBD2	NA	CACLGGDPTQMTNRPYEQYF	TGTGCCTGCCTTGGGGGGGACCCGACTCAGATGACTAATAGGCCCTACGAGCAGTACTTC
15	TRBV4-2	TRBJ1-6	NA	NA	CASSQDGSLNSPLHF	TGTGCCAGCAGCCAAGATGGGAGTCTTAATTCACCCCTCCACTTT
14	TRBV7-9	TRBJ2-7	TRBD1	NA	CASSFTGQPYEQYF	TGTGCCAGCAGCTTCACGGGACAGCCCTACGAGCAGTACTTC
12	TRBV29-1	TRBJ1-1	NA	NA	CSVESGNTEAFF	TGCAGCGTTGAATCAGGTAACACTGAAGCTTTCTTT
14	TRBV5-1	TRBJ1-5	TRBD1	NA	CASSLEGADQPQHF	TGCGCCAGCAGCTTGGAGGGGGCTGACCAGCCCCAGCATTTT
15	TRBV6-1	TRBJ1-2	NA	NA	CASRTGQSANYGYTF	TGTGCCAGCAGAACCGGACAGTCAGCTAACTATGGCTACACCTTC
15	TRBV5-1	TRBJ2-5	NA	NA	CASSLARGYQETQYF	TGCGCCAGCAGCCTTGCTAGGGGTTACCAAGAGACCCAGTACTTC
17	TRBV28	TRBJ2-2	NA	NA	CASSSGTGRSNTGELFF	TGTGCCAGCAGTTCCGGGACTGGAAGGTCGAACACCGGGGAGCTGTTTTTT
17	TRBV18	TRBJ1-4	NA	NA	CASSPSPGLPPKEKLFF	TGTGCCAGCTCACCCTCCCCGGGTCTCCCCCCGAAGGAAAAACTGTTTTTT
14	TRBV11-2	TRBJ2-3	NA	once	CASSLDQGPDTQYF	TGTGCCAGCAGCTTAGATCAGGGTCCAGATACGCAGTATTTT
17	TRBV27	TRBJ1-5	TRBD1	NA	CASRHTYRGTSNQPQHF	TGTGCCAGCAGGCATACCTACAGGGGCACTAGCAATCAGCCCCAGCATTTT
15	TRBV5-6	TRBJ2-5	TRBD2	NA	CASSSASGEQETQYF	TGTGCCAGCAGCTCGGCTAGCGGAGAACAAGAGACCCAGTACTTC